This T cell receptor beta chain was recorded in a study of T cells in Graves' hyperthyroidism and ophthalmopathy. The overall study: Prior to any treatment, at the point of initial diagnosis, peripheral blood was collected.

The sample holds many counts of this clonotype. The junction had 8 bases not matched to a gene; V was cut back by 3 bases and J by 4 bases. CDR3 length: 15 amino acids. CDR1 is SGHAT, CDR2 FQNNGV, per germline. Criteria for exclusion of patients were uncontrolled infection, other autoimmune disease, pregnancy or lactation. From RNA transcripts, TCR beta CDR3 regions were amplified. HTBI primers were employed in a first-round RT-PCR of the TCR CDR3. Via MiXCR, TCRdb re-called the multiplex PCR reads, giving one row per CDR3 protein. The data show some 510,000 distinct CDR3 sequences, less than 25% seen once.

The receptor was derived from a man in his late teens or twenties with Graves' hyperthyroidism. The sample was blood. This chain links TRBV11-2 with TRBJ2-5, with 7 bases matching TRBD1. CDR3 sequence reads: CASSFGTAWGETQYF. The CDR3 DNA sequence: TGTGCCAGCAGCTTCGGGACAGCCTGGGGAGAGACCCAGTACTTC. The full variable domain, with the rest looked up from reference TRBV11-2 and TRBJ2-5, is EAGVAQSPRYKIIEKRQSVAFWCNPISGHATLYWYQQILGQGPKLLIQFQNNGVVDDSQLPKDRFSAERLKGVDSTLKIQPAKLEDSAVYLCASSFGTAWGETQYFGPGTRLLVL.